A selection of T cell receptor beta chains follows, all from one sample in a study of T cell responses to AZD1222 COVID-19 vaccine. Measured with immunoSEQ multiplex PCR; TCRdb has only the in-frame clones, and not every one. The repertoire consists of 120,000 or so clones, with under 95% occurring once and the leading ten covering 5% to 6%. Sequenced here: peripheral blood, sampled on day 0 of AZD1222 vaccination. Receptors were obtained from an adult in good health. Each CDR3 is given with its conserved first and last residue. The order of the fields is J gene, V gene, D gene, clone size, CDR3 DNA, CDR3 protein. A D gene is named only where the DNA matches it firmly. Expanded clones get a size class; other rows say once, few or many, or leave the size out.

TRBJ2-7	TRBV30	NA	NA	TGTGCCAGACGATTTGGCTACGAGCAGTACTTC	CARRFGYEQYF
TRBJ2-1	TRBV30	NA	NA	TGTGCCTGGACCGGGACACTTTATGAGCAGTTCTTC	CAWTGTLYEQFF
TRBJ1-5	TRBV12-3/TRBV12-4	NA	NA	TGTGCCAGCAGTTATGAAGTAAAGTGGCCCCAGCATTTT	CASSYEVKWPQHF
TRBJ2-7	TRBV29-1	TRBD1	NA	TGCAGCGCCGCCGGCGGACAGGGGATGAGCGAGCAGTACTTC	CSAAGGQGMSEQYF
TRBJ2-4	TRBV4-2	TRBD1	NA	TGTGCCAGCAGCCAAGACGGGACAGGGGTAAACATTCAGTACTTC	CASSQDGTGVNIQYF
TRBJ2-5	TRBV29-1	NA	NA	TGCAGCGCCCGAGGTGAAGGGGGGGCTGGGGAGACCCAGTACTTC	CSARGEGGAGETQYF
TRBJ2-7	TRBV19	TRBD1	NA	TGTGCCAGTAGTATAGGGGACAGGGGTGCCTACGAGCAGTACTTC	CASSIGDRGAYEQYF
TRBJ2-1	TRBV6-8	NA	NA	TGTGCCAGCAGTTCGGACCCCAATGAGCAGTTCTTC	CASSSDPNEQFF
TRBJ2-2	TRBV19	NA	NA	TGTGCCAGTAGGAAGTTAGCGGAAATTGACACCGGGGAGCTGTTTTTT	CASRKLAEIDTGELFF
TRBJ2-1	TRBV6-5	NA	NA	TGTGCCAGCAGTCCTCAAGGGAGCTACAATGAGCAGTTCTTC	CASSPQGSYNEQFF
TRBJ2-7	TRBV28	TRBD2	NA	TGTGCCAGCAGTTTGCCACTAGCGGGAGGATACGAGCAGTACTTC	CASSLPLAGGYEQYF
TRBJ1-5	TRBV11-2	NA	NA	TGTGCCAGCAGCTTAGATATGCACGAAAATAGCAATCAGCCCCAGCATTTT	CASSLDMHENSNQPQHF
TRBJ1-1	TRBV5-6	TRBD1	few	TGTGCCAGCAGCGATCTTGGACGGGACAGCCGGAACACTGAAGCTTTCTTT	CASSDLGRDSRNTEAFF
TRBJ1-2	TRBV4-1	NA	NA	TGCGCCAGCAGCCAAGATGAGCTGTTTCGGGGCTACACCTTC	CASSQDELFRGYTF
TRBJ1-2	TRBV5-1	NA	NA	TGCGCCAGCAGCCCTCGAGGGGGGGGCTTAGGCTACACCTTC	CASSPRGGGLGYTF
TRBJ1-2	TRBV28	NA	NA	TGTGCCAGCAGGTCAGGTGGATATGGCTACACCTTC	CASRSGGYGYTF
TRBJ1-1	TRBV28	NA	NA	TGTGCCAGCACGGAGAACACTGAAGCTTTCTTT	CASTENTEAFF
TRBJ2-1	TRBV10-3	NA	NA	TGTGCCATCAGTGCCCCCCCCGGAGTCGTGAGAAACTACAATGAGCAGTTCTTC	CAISAPPGVVRNYNEQFF
TRBJ1-5	TRBV9	NA	once	TGTGCCAGCAGCGTATGGGACGGAAATCAGCCCCAGCATTTT	CASSVWDGNQPQHF
TRBJ1-4	TRBV5-1	NA	NA	TGCGCCAGCAGCTTGGGAGGGACGGGGGAAAAACTGTTTTTT	CASSLGGTGEKLFF
TRBJ1-2	TRBV28	NA	NA	TGTGCCAGCAGTTTCGGGCAGAACTATGGCTACACCTTC	CASSFGQNYGYTF
TRBJ2-2	TRBV11-3	TRBD1	once	TGTGCCAGCAGCCTCGGACAGGGGAGGACCGGGGAGCTGTTTTTT	CASSLGQGRTGELFF
TRBJ1-5	TRBV20-1	NA	once	TGCAGTGCTAGTGTAGGCCCACTTAATCAGCCCCAGCATTTT	CSASVGPLNQPQHF
TRBJ1-4	TRBV5-1	NA	NA	TGCGCCAGCAGCTCAGGGAACATTAATGAAAAACTGTTTTTT	CASSSGNINEKLFF
TRBJ1-2	TRBV3-1/TRBV3-2	NA	NA	TGTGCCAGCAGCCACCCTGCCAGCCCGGACTATGGCTACACCTTC	CASSHPASPDYGYTF
TRBJ2-7	TRBV5-4	TRBD1	NA	TGTGCCAGCAGCCTAGGGACAGACACTTTCAGGGAGCAGTACTTC	CASSLGTDTFREQYF
TRBJ2-3	TRBV28	TRBD2	NA	TGTGCCAGCAGTTTGCTACGACGGACTAGCGGGAGGCCAGATACGCAGTATTTT	CASSLLRRTSGRPDTQYF
TRBJ2-1	TRBV7-9	TRBD2	NA	TGTGCCAGCAGCCTGGGGACTAGCGGCATCTACAATGAGCAGTTCTTC	CASSLGTSGIYNEQFF
TRBJ1-3	TRBV5-8	TRBD1	NA	TGTGCCAGCAGCTTTGGACTGACAGGGACTGGAAACACCATATATTTT	CASSFGLTGTGNTIYF
TRBJ2-1	TRBV11-2	TRBD2	NA	TGTGCCAGCAGCCCAAGGACTAGCGGGAGTGAGTTCTTCTTC	CASSPRTSGSEFFF
TRBJ1-3	TRBV2	NA	NA	TGTGCCAGCAGTGAAGACAGGGCTGGAAACACCATATATTTT	CASSEDRAGNTIYF
TRBJ2-5	TRBV7-9	TRBD2	NA	TGTGCCAGCAGCCTCCGACTAGCGGGAGGGAAAGAGACCCAGTACTTC	CASSLRLAGGKETQYF
TRBJ2-5	TRBV7-9	NA	NA	TGTGCCAGCAGCTTCATTGGTAACCGGGAGACCCAGTACTTC	CASSFIGNRETQYF
TRBJ2-7	TRBV7-2	NA	NA	TGTGCCAGCAGCCCCGGGACTTTTTTTTACGAGCAGTACTTC	CASSPGTFFYEQYF
TRBJ1-2	TRBV14	TRBD1	NA	TGTGCCAGCAGCCCAACAGGGGGCTCTGGCTACACCTTC	CASSPTGGSGYTF
TRBJ2-7	TRBV2	NA	NA	TGTGCCAGCAGTGTCCCCAAACTAGACTACGAGCAGTACTTC	CASSVPKLDYEQYF
TRBJ2-2	TRBV28	NA	NA	TGTGCCAGCCTATGGGGGAACACCGGGGAGTTGTTTTTT	CASLWGNTGELFF
TRBJ2-2	TRBV20-1	NA	once	TGCAGTGCTAGTTCCACGAACACCGGGGAGCTGTTTTTT	CSASSTNTGELFF
TRBJ2-5	TRBV3-1/TRBV3-2	TRBD2	NA	TGTGCCAGCACCCAAGGTCAACCGGGACTAGCTCCGGAGACCCAGTACTTC	CASTQGQPGLAPETQYF
TRBJ1-1	TRBV27	NA	NA	TGTGCCAGCCGGGGGTTGGCTGAAGCTTTCTTT	CASRGLAEAFF
TRBJ1-1	TRBV7-3	NA	NA	TGTGCCAGCAGCTTAACGGCCAGGACTGAAGCTTTCTTT	CASSLTARTEAFF
TRBJ2-5	TRBV29-1	NA	NA	TGCAGCGTTGACCTTAGGGGGTTTCGAGAGACCCAGTACTTC	CSVDLRGFRETQYF
TRBJ1-2	TRBV6-5	NA	NA	TGTGCCAGCAGTTACAGGAAGACTTCTAGCTATGGCTACACCTTC	CASSYRKTSSYGYTF
TRBJ1-4	TRBV6-1	NA	NA	TGTGCCAGCAGTGAAGTACGGGGGGCGGGAGTAAATGAAAAACTGTTTTTT	CASSEVRGAGVNEKLFF
TRBJ2-3	TRBV25-1	TRBD2	NA	TGTGCCAGCAGTGCTAGGCGGGGGAATGCAGATACGCAGTATTTT	CASSARRGNADTQYF
TRBJ1-2	TRBV6-5	NA	NA	TGTGCCAGCAGCCCCGGGACAAGGGGCTACACCTTC	CASSPGTRGYTF
TRBJ1-1	TRBV9	TRBD1	NA	TGTGCCAGCAGCGTCGGGACAGGGGGTCTAGCTTTCTTT	CASSVGTGGLAFF
TRBJ1-1	TRBV29-1	NA	NA	TGCAGCGTTGGCCGGGGAACGAACACTGAAGCTTTCTTT	CSVGRGTNTEAFF